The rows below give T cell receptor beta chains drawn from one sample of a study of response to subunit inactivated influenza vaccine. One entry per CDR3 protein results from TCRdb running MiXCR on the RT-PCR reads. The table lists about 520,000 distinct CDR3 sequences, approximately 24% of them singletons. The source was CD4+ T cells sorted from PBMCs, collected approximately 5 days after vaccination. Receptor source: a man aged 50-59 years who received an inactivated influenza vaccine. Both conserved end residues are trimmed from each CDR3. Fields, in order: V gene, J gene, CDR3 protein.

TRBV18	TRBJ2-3	ASSPLWPSESTDTQY
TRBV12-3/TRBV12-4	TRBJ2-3	ASTRMGSQY
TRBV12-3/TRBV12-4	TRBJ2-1	ASRDKTGSSYNEQF
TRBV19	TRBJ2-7	ARPPRYEQY
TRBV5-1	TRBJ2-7	ASSLAQEYEQY
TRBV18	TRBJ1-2	ASSPRTEVDGYT
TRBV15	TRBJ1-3	ATSRTFMGSRGNTIY
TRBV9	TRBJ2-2	ASSVHYRANTGELF
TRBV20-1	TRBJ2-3	SARAGLAGSSDTQY
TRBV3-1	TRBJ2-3	ASTRAGDTQY
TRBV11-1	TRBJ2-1	ASSLGSTRGDEQF
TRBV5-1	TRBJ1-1	ASSLRDRGLMNTEAF
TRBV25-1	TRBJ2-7	ASSEPDSLPYEQY
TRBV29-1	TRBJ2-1	SVYKGSGRSNEQF